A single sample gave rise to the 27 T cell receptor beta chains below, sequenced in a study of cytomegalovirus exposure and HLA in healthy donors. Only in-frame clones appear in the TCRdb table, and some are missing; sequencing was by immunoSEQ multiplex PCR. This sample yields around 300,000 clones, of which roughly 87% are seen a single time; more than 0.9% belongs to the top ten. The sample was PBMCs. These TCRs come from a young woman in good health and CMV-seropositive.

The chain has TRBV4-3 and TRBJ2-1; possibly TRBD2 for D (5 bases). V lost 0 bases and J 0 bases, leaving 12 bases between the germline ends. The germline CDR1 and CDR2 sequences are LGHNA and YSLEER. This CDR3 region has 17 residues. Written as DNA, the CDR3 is TGCGCCAGCAGCCAAGATAGGGAGAATAGCTCCTACAATGAGCAGTTCTTC. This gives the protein CASSQDRENSSYNEQFF.

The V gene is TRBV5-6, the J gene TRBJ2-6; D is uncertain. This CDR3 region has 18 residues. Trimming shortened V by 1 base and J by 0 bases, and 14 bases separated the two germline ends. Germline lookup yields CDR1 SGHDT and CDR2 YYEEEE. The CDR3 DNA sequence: TGTGCCAGCAGCTTGCCGGACGTGGATTTCTCTGGGGCCAACGTCCTGACTTTC. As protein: CASSLPDVDFSGANVLTF.

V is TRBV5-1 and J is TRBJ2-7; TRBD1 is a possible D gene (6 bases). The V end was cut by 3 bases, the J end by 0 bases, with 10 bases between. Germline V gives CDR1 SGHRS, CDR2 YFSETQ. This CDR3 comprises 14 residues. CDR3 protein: CASSSTTGSYEQYF. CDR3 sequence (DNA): TGCGCCAGCAGCTCGACGACAGGCTCCTACGAGCAGTACTTC.

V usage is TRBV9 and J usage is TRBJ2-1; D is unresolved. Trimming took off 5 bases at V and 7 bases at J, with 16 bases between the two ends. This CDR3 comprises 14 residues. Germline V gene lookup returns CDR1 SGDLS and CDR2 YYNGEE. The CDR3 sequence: CASSVAGMSNEQFF. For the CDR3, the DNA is TGTGCCAGCAGTGTGGCCGGAATGTCGAATGAGCAGTTCTTC.

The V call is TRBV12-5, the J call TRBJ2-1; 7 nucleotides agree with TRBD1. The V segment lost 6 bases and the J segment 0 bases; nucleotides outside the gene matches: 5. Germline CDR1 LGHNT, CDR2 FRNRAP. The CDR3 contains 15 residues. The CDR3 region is CASGPGQSSYNEQFF. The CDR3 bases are TGTGCTAGTGGCCCGGGACAGAGCTCCTACAATGAGCAGTTCTTC. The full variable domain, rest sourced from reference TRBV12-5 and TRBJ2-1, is DARVTQTPRHKVTEMGQEVTMRCQPILGHNTVFWYRQTMMQGLELLAYFRNRAPLDDSGMPKDRFSAEMPDATLATLKIQPSEPRDSAVYFCASGPGQSSYNEQFFGPGTRLTVL.

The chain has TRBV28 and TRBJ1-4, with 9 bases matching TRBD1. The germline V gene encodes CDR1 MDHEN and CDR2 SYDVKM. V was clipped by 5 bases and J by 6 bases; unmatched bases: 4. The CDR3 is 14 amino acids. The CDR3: CASSLRDRDEKLFF. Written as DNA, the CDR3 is TGTGCCAGCAGTCTCCGGGACAGGGATGAAAAACTGTTTTTT.

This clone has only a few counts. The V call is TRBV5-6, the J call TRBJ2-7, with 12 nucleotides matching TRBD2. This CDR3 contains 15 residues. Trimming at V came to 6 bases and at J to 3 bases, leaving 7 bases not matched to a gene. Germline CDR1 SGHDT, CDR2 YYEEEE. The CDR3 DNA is TGTGCCAGCAACCTAGCGGGGGGGGAACTCTACGAGCAGTACTTC. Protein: CASNLAGGELYEQYF.

As DNA, the CDR3 is TGTGCCACCAGCAGAGGAGCAGGGGGCGGTTACGAGCAGTACTTC. It yields the protein CATSRGAGGGYEQYF. This sequence joins TRBV15 and TRBJ2-7; 8 nucleotides align to TRBD1. After removal of 1 base from V and 4 bases from J, the junction contained 6 bases not matched to a gene. Germline V gene data show CDR1 as LNHNV and CDR2 as YYDKDF (reference sequence). The CDR3 is 15 amino acids.

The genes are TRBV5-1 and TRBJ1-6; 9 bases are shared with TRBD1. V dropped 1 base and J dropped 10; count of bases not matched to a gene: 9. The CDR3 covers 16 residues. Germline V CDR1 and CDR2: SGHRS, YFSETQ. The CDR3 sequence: CASSLRTGDLDSPLHF. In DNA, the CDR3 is TGCGCCAGCAGCTTGCGGACAGGGGATCTGGACTCACCCCTCCACTTT.

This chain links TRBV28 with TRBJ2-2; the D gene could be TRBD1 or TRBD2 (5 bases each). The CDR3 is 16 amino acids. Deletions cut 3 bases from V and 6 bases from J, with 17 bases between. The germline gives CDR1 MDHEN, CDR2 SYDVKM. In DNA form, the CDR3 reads TGTGCCAGCAGTTTCCCTGGGGGAGCCCTTTCCGGGGAGCTGTTTTTT. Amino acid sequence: CASSFPGGALSGELFF.

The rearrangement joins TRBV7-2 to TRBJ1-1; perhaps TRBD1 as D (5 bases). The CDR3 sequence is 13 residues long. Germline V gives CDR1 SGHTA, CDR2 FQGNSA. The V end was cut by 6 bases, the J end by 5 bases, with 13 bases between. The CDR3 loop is CASRITGGTEAFF. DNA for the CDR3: TGTGCCAGCAGAATTACCGGGGGAACTGAAGCTTTCTTT.

This chain's CDR3 is CASLTFRRNSYEQYF. In DNA form, the CDR3 reads TGTGCCAGCCTTACCTTTAGACGGAACTCCTACGAGCAGTACTTC. This sequence joins TRBV6-5 and TRBJ2-7; no reliable D call. The CDR3 totals 15 residues. Germline V lookup: CDR1 MNHEY, CDR2 SVGAGI. Deletions cut 8 bases from V and 0 bases from J, with 17 bases between.

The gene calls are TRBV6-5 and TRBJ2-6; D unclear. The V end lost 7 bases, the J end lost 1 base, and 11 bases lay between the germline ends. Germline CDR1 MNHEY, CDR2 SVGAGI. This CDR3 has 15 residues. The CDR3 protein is CASNGIPSGANVLTF. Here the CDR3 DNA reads TGTGCCAGCAATGGAATCCCATCTGGGGCCAACGTCCTGACTTTC.

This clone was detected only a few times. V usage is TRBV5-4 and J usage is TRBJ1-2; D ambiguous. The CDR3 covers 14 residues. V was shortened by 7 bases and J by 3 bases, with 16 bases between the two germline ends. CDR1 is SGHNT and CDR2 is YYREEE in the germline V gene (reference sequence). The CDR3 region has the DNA TGTGCCAGCCATGGTTATCGGGCAGACTATGGCTACACCTTC. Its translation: CASHGYRADYGYTF.

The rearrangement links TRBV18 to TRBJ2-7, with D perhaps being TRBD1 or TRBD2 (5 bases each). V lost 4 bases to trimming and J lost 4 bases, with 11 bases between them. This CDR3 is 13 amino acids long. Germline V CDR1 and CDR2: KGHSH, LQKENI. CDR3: CASSQRGSYEQYF. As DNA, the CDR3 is TGTGCCAGCTCACAACGGGGCTCGTACGAGCAGTACTTC. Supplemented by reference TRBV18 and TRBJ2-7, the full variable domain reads NAGVMQNPRHLVRRRGQEARLRCSPMKGHSHVYWYRQLPEEGLKFMVYLQKENIIDESGMPKERFSAEFPKEGPSILRIQQVVRGDSAAYFCASSQRGSYEQYFGPGTRLTVT.

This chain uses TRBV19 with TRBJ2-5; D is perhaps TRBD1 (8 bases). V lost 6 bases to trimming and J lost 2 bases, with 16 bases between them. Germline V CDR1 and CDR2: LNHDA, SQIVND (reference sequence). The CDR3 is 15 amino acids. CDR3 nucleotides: TGTGCCAGTAGCCTTGGACAGGGAGGGCAAGAGACCCAGTACTTC. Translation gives CASSLGQGGQETQYF. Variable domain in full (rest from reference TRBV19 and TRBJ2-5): DGGITQSPKYLFRKEGQNVTLSCEQNLNHDAMYWYRQDPGQGLRLIYYSQIVNDFQKGDIAEGYSVSREKKESFPLTVTSAQKNPTAFYLCASSLGQGGQETQYFGPGTRLLVL.

CDR3 bases: TGCGCCAGCAGCCATGGACAGGTATGTCAGCCCCAGCATTTT. This sequence encodes CASSHGQVCQPQHF. The chain employs TRBV10-1 and TRBJ1-5, with 7 bases identical to TRBD1. Germline loops: CDR1 WNHNN, CDR2 SYGVQD (reference sequence). CDR3 length: 14 amino acids. The J segment lost 6 bases and the V segment lost 6 bases, leaving 8 bases of the junction unmatched.

CDR3 in DNA: TGTGCCAGCAGCGAGTCCCTCGGGGGCTCTGGGGCCAACGTCCTGACTTTC. Translation: CASSESLGGSGANVLTF. The V call is TRBV9, the J call TRBJ2-6, with a tentative D call TRBD2 (6 bases). CDR1 and CDR2 from the germline V gene are SGDLS and YYNGEE. The CDR3 spans 17 residues. Trimming removed 3 bases from V and 0 bases from J, with 13 bases in between. The variable domain in full, with the rest retrieved from reference TRBV9 and TRBJ2-6, is DSGVTQTPKHLITATGQRVTLRCSPRSGDLSVYWYQQSLDQGLQFLIQYYNGEERAKGNILERFSAQQFPDLHSELNLSSLELGDSALYFCASSESLGGSGANVLTFGAGSRLTVL.

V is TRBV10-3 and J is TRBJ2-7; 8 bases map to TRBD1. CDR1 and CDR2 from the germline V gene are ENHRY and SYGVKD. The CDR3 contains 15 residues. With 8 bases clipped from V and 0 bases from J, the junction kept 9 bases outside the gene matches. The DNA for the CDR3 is TGTGCCATCGCGGCCCGGGACAGGTCCTCCTACGAGCAGTACTTC. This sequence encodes CAIAARDRSSYEQYF.

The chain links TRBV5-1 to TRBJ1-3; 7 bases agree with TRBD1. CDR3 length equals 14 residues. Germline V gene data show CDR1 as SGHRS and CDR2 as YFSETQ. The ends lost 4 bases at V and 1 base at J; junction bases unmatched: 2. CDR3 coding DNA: TGCGCCAGCAGCCAGGGACAGTCTGGAAACACCATATATTTT. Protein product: CASSQGQSGNTIYF.

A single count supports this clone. The chain's CDR3 is CASGGTGPGEQYF. The CDR3 nucleotides read TGTGCCAGCGGGGGGACCGGGCCGGGGGAGCAGTACTTC. The J gene is TRBJ2-7, the V gene TRBV5-5, with a possible D match to TRBD2 (6 bases). The CDR3 sequence is 13 residues long. Deletions cut 7 bases from V and 7 bases from J, with 18 bases between. Germline CDR1 reads SGHKS; CDR2 reads YYEKEE (reference sequence).

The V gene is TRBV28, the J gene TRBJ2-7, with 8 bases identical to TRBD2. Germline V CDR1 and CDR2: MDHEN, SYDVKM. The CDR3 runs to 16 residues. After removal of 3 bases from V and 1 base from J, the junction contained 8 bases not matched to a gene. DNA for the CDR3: TGTGCCAGCAGTTTTCAGGTAGCGGGACCATCCTACGAGCAGTACTTC. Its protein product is CASSFQVAGPSYEQYF.

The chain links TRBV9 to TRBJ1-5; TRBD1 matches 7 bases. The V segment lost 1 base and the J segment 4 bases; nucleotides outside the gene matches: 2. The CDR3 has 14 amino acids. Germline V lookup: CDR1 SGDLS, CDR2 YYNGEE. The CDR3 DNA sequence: TGTGCCAGCAGCGTACAGGGGGAAAATCAGCCCCAGCATTTT. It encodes CASSVQGENQPQHF. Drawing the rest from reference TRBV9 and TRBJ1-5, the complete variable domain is DSGVTQTPKHLITATGQRVTLRCSPRSGDLSVYWYQQSLDQGLQFLIQYYNGEERAKGNILERFSAQQFPDLHSELNLSSLELGDSALYFCASSVQGENQPQHFGDGTRLSIL.

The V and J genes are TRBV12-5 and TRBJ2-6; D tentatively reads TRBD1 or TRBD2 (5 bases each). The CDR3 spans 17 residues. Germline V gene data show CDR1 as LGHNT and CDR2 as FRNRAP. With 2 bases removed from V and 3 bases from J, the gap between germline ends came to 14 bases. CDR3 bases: TGTGCTAGTGGTTTGTTTCGGGGCCTTGGTGGGGCCAACGTCCTGACTTTC. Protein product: CASGLFRGLGGANVLTF.

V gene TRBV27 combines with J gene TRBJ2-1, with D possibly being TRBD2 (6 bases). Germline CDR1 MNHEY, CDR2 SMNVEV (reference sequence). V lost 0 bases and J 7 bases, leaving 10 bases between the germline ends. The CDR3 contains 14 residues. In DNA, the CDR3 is TGTGCCAGCAGTTTATCGACGGGGAGGAATGAGCAGTTCTTC. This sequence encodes CASSLSTGRNEQFF.

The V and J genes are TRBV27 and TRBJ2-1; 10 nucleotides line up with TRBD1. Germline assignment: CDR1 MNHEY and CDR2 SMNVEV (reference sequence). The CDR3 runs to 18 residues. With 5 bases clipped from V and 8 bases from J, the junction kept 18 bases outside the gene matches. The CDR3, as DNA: TGTGCCAGCAGTCTCTTTCTTCCAGCGGGACAGGGGTTGCATGAGCAGTTCTTC. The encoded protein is CASSLFLPAGQGLHEQFF.

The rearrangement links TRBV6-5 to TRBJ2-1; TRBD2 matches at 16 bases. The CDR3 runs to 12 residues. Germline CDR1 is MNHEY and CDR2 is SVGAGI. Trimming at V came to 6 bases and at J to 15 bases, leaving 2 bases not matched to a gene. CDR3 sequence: CASRGTSGRVFF. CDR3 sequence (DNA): TGTGCCAGCAGGGGGACTAGCGGGAGGGTGTTCTTC.